One sample yielded the 14 T cell receptor beta chains listed below, sequenced in a study of T cell responses to AZD1222 COVID-19 vaccine. Clones were read by immunoSEQ multiplex PCR, and TCRdb kept only the in-frame ones, dropping some. The data show some 60,000 clones, roughly 80% seen once. This material consisted of peripheral blood, taken 28 days after the second AZD1222 dose. The source is an adult who received the AZD1222 COVID-19 vaccine.

This rearrangement joins TRBV14 to TRBJ2-3; the match to TRBD2 covers 7 bases. This CDR3 spans 13 amino acids. The V gene end was trimmed by 4 bases and the J gene end by 4 bases; junction bases not matched to a gene: 2. Germline V gene sequence: CDR1 SGHDN, CDR2 FVKESK. CDR3 in amino acids: CASSPGGSDTQYF. The CDR3, as DNA: TGTGCCAGCAGCCCCGGGGGGTCAGATACGCAGTATTTT.

The table lists this clone with a count of one. This chain joins TRBV16 and TRBJ1-5; D is unclear. Trimming cost V 1 base and J 5 bases, with 3 bases left between them. Germline V lookup: CDR1 KGHSY, CDR2 FQNENV. The CDR3 is made up of 12 amino acids. The CDR3 nucleotides are TGTGCCAGCAGCCAATTGCATCAGCCCCAGCATTTT. Translating gives CASSQLHQPQHF.

The chain links TRBV2 to TRBJ2-5; D is possibly TRBD1 or TRBD2 (5 bases each). The V end lost 2 bases, the J end lost 1 base, and 11 bases lay between the germline ends. CDR1 is SNHLY, CDR2 FYNNEI, per germline. The CDR3 is 15 residues long. The CDR3 nucleotides read TGTGCCAGCAGTGAATCCGGTGGGGGCCAAGAGACCCAGTACTTC. Encoded protein: CASSESGGGQETQYF.

CDR3 nucleotides: TGTGCCAGCAGCCCCGAAACAGGGTACACTGAAGCTTTCTTT. Its translation is CASSPETGYTEAFF. The chain recombines TRBV7-2 with TRBJ1-1, with D tentatively TRBD1 (6 bases). Trimming stripped 5 bases from V and 3 bases from J, with 13 bases between. Germline V gene sequence: CDR1 SGHTA, CDR2 FQGNSA. The CDR3 is 14 amino acids.

The genes are TRBV19 and TRBJ2-1; no firm D call. This CDR3 is 13 amino acids long. Germline CDR1 is LNHDA and CDR2 is SQIVND (reference sequence). Between the trimmed V and J ends, which lost 0 bases and 3 bases, there was a span of 3 bases. This CDR3 is CASSIDGYNEQFF. For the CDR3, the DNA is TGTGCCAGTAGTATAGACGGCTACAATGAGCAGTTCTTC.

This clone was seen once. The rearrangement joins TRBV19 to TRBJ1-4, with unresolved D. The CDR3 extends over 13 amino acids. Germline CDR1 is LNHDA and CDR2 is SQIVND (reference sequence). Trimming shortened V by 3 bases and J by 5 bases, and 7 bases separated the two germline ends. The CDR3 DNA reads TGTGCCAGTAGTATTGGCTACAATGAAAAACTGTTTTTT. Translated: CASSIGYNEKLFF.

The rearrangement links TRBV19 to TRBJ1-2, with a tentative D call TRBD1 (5 bases). The germline V gene has CDR1 LNHDA and CDR2 SQIVND (reference sequence). The V end was cut by 8 bases, the J end by 7 bases, with 14 bases between. This CDR3 contains 12 residues. The CDR3 protein is CASAQEHSGYTF. The CDR3 region has the DNA TGTGCCAGTGCACAGGAGCACAGTGGCTACACCTTC.

This chain links TRBV12-3 or TRBV12-4 with TRBJ1-1; D is undetermined. CDR3 size: 12 residues. With 4 bases removed from V and 1 base from J, the gap between germline ends came to 4 bases. CDR3 bases: TGTGCCAGCAGTTGGGCGAACACTGAAGCTTTCTTT. Translating gives CASSWANTEAFF.

The count of this clone is one. V and J are TRBV7-8 and TRBJ2-6, with D maybe TRBD2 (6 bases). Germline CDR1 SGHVS, CDR2 FQNEAQ. The length of the CDR3 is 17 residues. Trimming stripped 1 base from V and 0 bases from J, with 10 bases between. The CDR3 reads CASSLVVGGSGANVLTF. CDR3 DNA sequence: TGTGCCAGCAGCTTAGTAGTCGGGGGCTCTGGGGCCAACGTCCTGACTTTC.

The chain employs TRBV7-9 and TRBJ1-3; no reliable D call. Between the trimmed V and J ends, which lost 2 bases and 4 bases, there was a span of 15 bases. The germline CDR1 and CDR2 sequences are SEHNR and FQNEAQ (reference sequence). This CDR3 has 16 residues. The CDR3 here is CASSLRETVAGNTIYF. For the CDR3, the DNA is TGTGCCAGCAGCTTACGGGAGACTGTAGCCGGAAACACCATATATTTT.

The chain has TRBV7-2 and TRBJ1-6; D is ambiguous. With 5 bases removed from V and 7 bases from J, the gap between germline ends came to 15 bases. The CDR3 length is 15 residues. Germline V gene data show CDR1 as SGHTA and CDR2 as FQGNSA. CDR3 sequence (DNA): TGTGCCAGCAGCCCGTACACCTCCGGGAATTCACCCCTCCACTTT. Amino acids: CASSPYTSGNSPLHF.

Only a few counts were recorded for this clone. V gene TRBV11-3 combines with J gene TRBJ2-1; D unclear. The CDR3 extends over 11 amino acids. V lost 5 bases and J lost 12, with 11 bases in between. Per germline, CDR1 SGHNT and CDR2 YENEEA. The CDR3 nucleotides are TGTGCCAGCAGCGCCTATAGGTGGCAGTTCTTC. Its translation is CASSAYRWQFF.

In its sample, this clone was seen once. The chain uses TRBV5-8 and TRBJ1-2; a weak D match, TRBD1 (5 bases). The CDR3 is 12 amino acids. Trimming stripped 2 bases from V and 4 bases from J, with 6 bases between. The germline gives CDR1 SGHTS, CDR2 YDEGEE. The CDR3 spells CASSFDSYGYTF. CDR3 bases: TGTGCCAGCAGCTTCGACAGCTATGGCTACACCTTC.

This chain joins TRBV3-1 (or the pseudogene TRBV3-2) and TRBJ1-5; TRBD1 matches at 8 bases. The CDR3 runs to 15 residues. Germline V CDR1 and CDR2: LGHDT, YNNKEL (reference sequence). V lost 5 bases, J lost 8 bases, and 11 bases stayed unmatched. The CDR3 DNA is TGTGCCAGCAGCAGCCGGGCAGGGGGCGCTGAGCCCCAGCATTTT. Translation gives CASSSRAGGAEPQHF.